Each of the 5 T cell receptor beta chains below was sequenced from the same sample in a study of blood T cell repertoires in COVID-19 (dated by TCRdb to 2018 to 2020). The library was built by means of the immunoSEQ multiplex PCR assay. TCRdb took over this immuneACCESS table, retaining in-frame rearrangements with V and J assigned. Such tables are incomplete; in checked studies, under half of the missing clones stem from an unresolved V gene, and the remainder is unexplained. This sample comprises roughly 130,000 clones, around 83% of them detected only once. About 3% of the sample is taken by the ten largest. The specimen was peripheral blood. The receptor source for this set is a woman aged 80 or older with acute or convalescent COVID-19.

The genes are TRBV29-1 and TRBJ1-1; D is unclear. Trimming left V 1 base short and J 0 bases short, with 6 bases between. The CDR3 is made up of 13 amino acids. Germline V lookup: CDR1 SQVTM, CDR2 ANQGSEA. The DNA for the CDR3 is TGCAGCGTTGAAGGGAGCATGAACACTGAAGCTTTCTTT. The encoded protein is CSVEGSMNTEAFF.

This chain uses TRBV5-1 with TRBJ1-2, with 7 bases aligning to TRBD1. The CDR3 is made up of 13 amino acids. Germline CDR1 reads SGHRS; CDR2 reads YFSETQ. V lost 5 bases and J lost 2; bases outside the gene matches: 3. The CDR3 spells CASSLQGNYGYTF. CDR3 bases: TGCGCCAGCAGTTTACAGGGGAACTATGGCTACACCTTC.

J is TRBJ1-2 and V is TRBV7-9; TRBD1 matches 8 bases. The junction had 8 bases not matched to a gene; V was cut back by 3 bases and J by 8 bases. This CDR3 has 14 amino acids. Germline CDR1 SEHNR, CDR2 FQNEAQ (reference sequence). The CDR3, as DNA: TGTGCCAGCAGCTTCATCCAGGGGGCGCGAGGCTACACCTTC. Protein sequence: CASSFIQGARGYTF.

This clone was recorded a few times. This chain links TRBV15 with TRBJ1-4; no definite D call. This CDR3 region has 14 residues. Trimming pared 0 bases from V and 10 bases from J, leaving 12 bases between. From germline, CDR1 is LNHNV and CDR2 YYDKDF (reference sequence). The CDR3 spells CATSRESRERKLFF. Here the CDR3 DNA reads TGTGCCACCAGCAGAGAGTCCCGGGAGAGAAAACTGTTTTTT.

V and J are TRBV3-1 (or the pseudogene TRBV3-2) and TRBJ2-3; TRBD2 agrees at 8 bases. V shed 4 bases and J 0 bases; nucleotides not matched to a gene: 6. CDR3 length: 16 amino acids. Germline CDR1 and CDR2: LGHDT and YNNKEL (reference sequence). The chain's CDR3 is CASSPRAGESTDTQYF. In nucleotides, the CDR3 is TGTGCCAGCAGCCCTCGAGCGGGGGAGAGCACAGATACGCAGTATTTT.